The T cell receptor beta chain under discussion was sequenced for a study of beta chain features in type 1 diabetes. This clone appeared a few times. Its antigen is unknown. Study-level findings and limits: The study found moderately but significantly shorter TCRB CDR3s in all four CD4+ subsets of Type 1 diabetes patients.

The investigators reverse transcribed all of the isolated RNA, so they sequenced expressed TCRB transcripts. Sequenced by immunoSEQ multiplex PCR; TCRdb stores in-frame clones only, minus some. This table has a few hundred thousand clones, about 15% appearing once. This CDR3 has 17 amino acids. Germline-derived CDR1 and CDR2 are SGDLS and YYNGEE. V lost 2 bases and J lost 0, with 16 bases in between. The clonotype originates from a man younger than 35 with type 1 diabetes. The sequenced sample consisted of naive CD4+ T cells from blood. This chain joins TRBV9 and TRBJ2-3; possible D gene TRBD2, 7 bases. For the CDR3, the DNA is TGTGCCAGCAGCGTCGGACGCGGGGGCTCTAGCACAGATACGCAGTATTTT. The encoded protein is CASSVGRGGSSTDTQYF.